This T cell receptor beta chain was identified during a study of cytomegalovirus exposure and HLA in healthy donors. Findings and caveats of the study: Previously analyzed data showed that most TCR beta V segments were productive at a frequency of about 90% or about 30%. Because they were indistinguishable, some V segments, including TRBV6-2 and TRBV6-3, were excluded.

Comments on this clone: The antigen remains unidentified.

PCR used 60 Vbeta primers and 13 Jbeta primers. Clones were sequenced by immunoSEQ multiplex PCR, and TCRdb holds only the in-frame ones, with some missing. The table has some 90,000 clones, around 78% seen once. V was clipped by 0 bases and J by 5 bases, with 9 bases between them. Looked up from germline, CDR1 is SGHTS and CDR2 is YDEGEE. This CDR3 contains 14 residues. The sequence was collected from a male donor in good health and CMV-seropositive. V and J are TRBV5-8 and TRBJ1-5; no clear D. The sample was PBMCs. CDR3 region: CASSLVNPDQPQHF. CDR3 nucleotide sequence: TGTGCCAGCAGCTTGGTAAATCCCGATCAGCCCCAGCATTTT.